The 21 T cell receptor beta chains presented below share a single source sample, sequenced in a study of T cells in Graves' hyperthyroidism and ophthalmopathy. Amplification targeted TCR beta CDR3 regions from RNA transcripts. Primed by the HTBI set, a first-round RT-PCR was run on the TCR CDR3. TCRdb itself ran the multiplex PCR reads through MiXCR, one entry per CDR3 protein. Of 500,000 to 650,000 distinct CDR3 sequences listed, 15% to 20% are singletons. The material sequenced was blood. The receptors here all came from a man between 40 and 49 years old with Graves' ophthalmopathy.

This clonotype was observed at least ten times. The genes are TRBV12-3 or TRBV12-4 and TRBJ1-5; unclear D gene. The CDR3 is 16 residues long. Trimming shortened V by 5 bases and J by 3 bases, and 17 bases separated the two germline ends. This CDR3 is CASSLSSSGPNQPQHF. For the CDR3, the DNA is TGTGCCAGCAGTCTATCCTCCTCCGGGCCCAATCAGCCCCAGCATTTT.

The chain has TRBV6-2 or TRBV6-3 and TRBJ2-3; tentative D call: TRBD2 (5 bases). The CDR3 consists of 14 residues. V was clipped by 5 bases and J by 1 base, with 10 bases between them. In germline, CDR1 is MNHEY, CDR2 SVGEGT. CDR3 residues: CASSKGLRTDTQYF. DNA of the CDR3: TGTGCCAGCAGTAAAGGACTTCGCACAGATACGCAGTATTTT.

Many counts were recorded for this clonotype. J is TRBJ2-1 and V is TRBV5-1; D tentatively reads TRBD1 or TRBD2 (5 bases each). The germline V gene has CDR1 SGHRS and CDR2 YFSETQ. The germline V and J ends were trimmed by 2 bases and 3 bases, with 9 bases remaining between them. The length of the CDR3 is 14 residues. As DNA, the CDR3 is TGCGCCAGCAGCTTCGGGGCGGTCTACAATGAGCAGTTCTTC. It codes for CASSFGAVYNEQFF. Using reference TRBV5-1 and TRBJ2-1 for the parts outside the CDR3, the full variable domain is KAGVTQTPRYLIKTRGQQVTLSCSPISGHRSVSWYQQTPGQGLQFLFEYFSETQRNKGNFPGRFSGRQFSNSRSEMNVSTLELGDSALYLCASSFGAVYNEQFFGPGTRLTVL.

This clonotype was recorded a few times. The chain joins TRBV10-3 to TRBJ2-5, with 9 bases identical to TRBD1. V lost 6 bases, J lost 4 bases, and 6 bases stayed unmatched. The CDR3 length is 14 residues. Germline values: CDR1 ENHRY, CDR2 SYGVKD. DNA for the CDR3: TGTGCCATCAGGACGGGACAGGGCCTAGAGACCCAGTACTTC. Translation: CAIRTGQGLETQYF.

The rearrangement joins TRBV7-3 to TRBJ2-2; 7 bases align to TRBD1. Germline V gene data show CDR1 as SGHTA and CDR2 as FQGTGA. This CDR3 has 14 amino acids. J lost 7 bases, V lost 4 bases, and 6 bases had no gene match. DNA of the CDR3: TGTGCCAGCAGCTCCGAGGGGGCCAGCGGGGAGCTGTTTTTT. Amino acids: CASSSEGASGELFF. Complete variable domain (other parts from reference TRBV7-3 and TRBJ2-2): GAGVSQTPSNKVTEKGKYVELRCDPISGHTALYWYRQSLGQGPEFLIYFQGTGAADDSGLPNDRFFAVRPEGSVSTLKIQRTERGDSAVYLCASSSEGASGELFFGEGSRLTVL.

The rearrangement joins TRBV18 to TRBJ2-3; D is unresolved. CDR1 is KGHSH and CDR2 is LQKENI in the germline V gene. The V and J ends lost 3 bases and 6 bases respectively, with 10 bases between them. This CDR3 is built from 13 residues. The CDR3 bases are TGTGCCAGCTCACCTTACCAAGGGGATACGCAGTATTTT. It yields the protein CASSPYQGDTQYF.

The rearrangement joins TRBV11-2 to TRBJ2-5; D is possibly TRBD2 (7 bases). The CDR3 covers 15 residues. V was shortened by 1 base and J by 4 bases, with 13 bases between the two germline ends. Germline CDR1 SGHAT, CDR2 FQNNGV. CDR3 protein: CASSLGGGGGETQYF. For the CDR3, the DNA is TGTGCCAGCAGCTTAGGGGGGGGCGGCGGAGAGACCCAGTACTTC.

The chain has TRBV7-8 and TRBJ2-2; 8 bases map to TRBD1. Germline assignment: CDR1 SGHVS and CDR2 FQNEAQ. V shed 8 bases and J 4 bases; nucleotides not matched to a gene: 12. CDR3 length: 16 amino acids. DNA for the CDR3: TGTGCCAGCTCACCACTCCGGACAGGGCCCACCGGGGAGCTGTTTTTT. Translating gives CASSPLRTGPTGELFF.

This clonotype was seen ten or more times. The genes are TRBV20-1 and TRBJ1-1, with 9 nucleotides matching TRBD1. Germline values: CDR1 DFQATT, CDR2 SNEGSKA (reference sequence). Germline trimming cut 6 bases from V and 2 bases from J; bases unmatched to any gene: 10. This CDR3 comprises 15 residues. The CDR3 DNA sequence: TGCAGTGCAGAGGGAGGGACAGGGTTAAACACTGAAGCTTTCTTT. It specifies CSAEGGTGLNTEAFF.

This clonotype was detected ten times or more. The V and J genes are TRBV7-8 and TRBJ2-7, with D possibly being TRBD1 or TRBD2 (5 bases each). The germline gives CDR1 SGHVS, CDR2 FQNEAQ. The CDR3 contains 14 residues. V lost 0 bases to trimming and J lost 6 bases, with 12 bases between them. Here the CDR3 DNA reads TGTGCCAGCAGCTTAGCTGGGGCCGGGGTCGAGCAGTACTTC. Amino acid sequence: CASSLAGAGVEQYF.

This clonotype has only a few counts. This chain uses TRBV6-1 with TRBJ2-2; tentatively, D is TRBD1 or TRBD2 (7 bases each). The CDR3 has 16 amino acids. Germline V gene lookup returns CDR1 MNHNS and CDR2 SASEGT. V was trimmed by 6 bases and J by 5 bases, leaving 19 bases between them. CDR3 nucleotide sequence: TGTGCCAGCAGAACCCTCACAGGGGAGGGAACCGGGGAGCTGTTTTTT. Translation: CASRTLTGEGTGELFF.

The rearrangement joins TRBV11-3 to TRBJ2-1, with D perhaps matching TRBD2 (5 bases). The germline V gene has CDR1 SGHNT and CDR2 YENEEA. With 1 base removed from V and 9 bases from J, the gap between germline ends came to 10 bases. The CDR3 totals 13 residues. As DNA, the CDR3 is TGTGCCAGCAGCTTAGGCGGGTTTAGTGAGCAGTTCTTC. Its protein product is CASSLGGFSEQFF.

This clonotype was seen repeatedly, ten times or more. The chain carries TRBV11-2 and TRBJ2-7; D perhaps matches TRBD1 (6 bases). V was shortened by 5 bases and J by 2 bases, with 19 bases between the two germline ends. This CDR3 has 16 amino acids. Per the germline V gene, CDR1 is SGHAT and CDR2 is FQNNGV. CDR3 amino acids: CASSPTQGQTPYEQYF. The CDR3 DNA follows: TGTGCCAGCAGCCCTACCCAGGGGCAGACCCCCTACGAGCAGTACTTC.

This clonotype has a handful of counts. This chain connects TRBV15 to TRBJ2-7; 7 bases align to TRBD1. The ends lost 4 bases at V and 0 bases at J; junction bases unmatched: 9. Per germline, CDR1 LNHNV and CDR2 YYDKDF (reference sequence). There are 16 residues in the CDR3. The CDR3: CATSIYTGDGSYEQYF. Here the CDR3 DNA reads TGTGCCACCAGCATATATACAGGGGACGGCTCCTACGAGCAGTACTTC. Full variable domain (rest looked up from reference TRBV15 and TRBJ2-7): DAMVIQNPRYQVTQFGKPVTLSCSQTLNHNVMYWYQQKSSQAPKLLFHYYDKDFNNEADTPDNFQSRRPNTSFCFLDIRSPGLGDTAMYLCATSIYTGDGSYEQYFGPGTRLTVT.

The chain is built from TRBV20-1 and TRBJ2-4; no reliable D call. The CDR3 sequence is 13 residues long. Germline V lookup: CDR1 DFQATT, CDR2 SNEGSKA (reference sequence). The CDR3 spells CSAGSEAKNIQYF. The CDR3 DNA reads as TGCAGCGCCGGTTCAGAAGCCAAAAACATTCAGTACTTC.

This clonotype was seen many times. This chain connects TRBV5-4 to TRBJ2-1; 9 bases map to TRBD2. Looked up from germline, CDR1 is SGHNT and CDR2 is YYREEE (reference sequence). Unmatched junction bases numbered 3, after V lost 1 base and J lost 7 bases. The CDR3 totals 14 residues. The CDR3 reads CASSLPLAGNEQFF. CDR3 nucleotides: TGTGCCAGCAGCTTGCCTCTAGCGGGGAATGAGCAGTTCTTC.

This clonotype was detected a few times. This chain joins TRBV12-3 or TRBV12-4 and TRBJ1-2; 9 bases map to TRBD1. Unmatched junction bases numbered 15, after V lost 5 bases and J lost 8 bases. There are 16 residues in the CDR3. CDR3 sequence reads: CASSPGTGRLLGGYTF. CDR3 nucleotide sequence: TGTGCCAGCAGTCCCGGGACAGGGAGGTTATTGGGGGGCTACACCTTC.

The chain links TRBV27 to TRBJ1-2; the D gene is possibly TRBD1 (5 bases). Trimming shortened V by 2 bases and J by 2 bases, and 15 bases separated the two germline ends. CDR1 and CDR2 from the germline V gene are MNHEY and SMNVEV (reference sequence). The CDR3 consists of 16 residues. The CDR3 DNA is TGTGCCAGCAGTTTAGGACACCCCAGCAGGAACTATGGCTACACCTTC. Amino acid sequence: CASSLGHPSRNYGYTF.

In this sample, this clonotype turned up many times. This rearrangement joins TRBV2 to TRBJ2-3; possibly TRBD2 for D (5 bases). In germline, CDR1 is SNHLY, CDR2 FYNNEI. This CDR3 has 15 amino acids. Trimming pared 2 bases from V and 1 base from J, leaving 10 bases between. The CDR3 region has the DNA TGTGCCAGCAGTGAAACGGGGTTACGCACAGATACGCAGTATTTT. Residues: CASSETGLRTDTQYF.

This clonotype appeared many times. The chain carries TRBV5-5 and TRBJ2-7, with D maybe TRBD1 (6 bases). With 4 bases removed from V and 5 bases from J, the gap between germline ends came to 13 bases. This CDR3 is built from 13 residues. Germline CDR1 SGHKS, CDR2 YYEKEE (reference sequence). CDR3 coding DNA: TGTGCCAGCAGCACGATCCGGACAGACGAGCAGTACTTC. The encoded protein is CASSTIRTDEQYF.

The V call is TRBV5-6, the J call TRBJ2-7; D is perhaps TRBD1 (6 bases). Per the germline V gene, CDR1 is SGHDT and CDR2 is YYEEEE. There are 16 residues in the CDR3. The V end lost 0 bases, the J end lost 3 bases, and 16 bases lay between the germline ends. The CDR3 DNA reads as TGTGCCAGCAGCTTGGAGTTAGGGGGTCCATACTACGAGCAGTACTTC. Translated, it gives CASSLELGGPYYEQYF.